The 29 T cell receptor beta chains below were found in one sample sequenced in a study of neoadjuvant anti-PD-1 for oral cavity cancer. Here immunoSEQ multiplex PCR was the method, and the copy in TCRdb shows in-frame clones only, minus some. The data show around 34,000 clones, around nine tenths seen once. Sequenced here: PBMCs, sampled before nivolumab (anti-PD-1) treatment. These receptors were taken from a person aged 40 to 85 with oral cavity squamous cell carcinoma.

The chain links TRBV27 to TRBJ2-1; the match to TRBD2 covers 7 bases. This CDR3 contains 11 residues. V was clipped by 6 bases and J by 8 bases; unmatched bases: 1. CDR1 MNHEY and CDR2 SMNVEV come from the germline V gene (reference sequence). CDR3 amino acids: CASRRGYEQFF. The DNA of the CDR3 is TGTGCCAGCAGGCGGGGGTATGAGCAGTTCTTC.

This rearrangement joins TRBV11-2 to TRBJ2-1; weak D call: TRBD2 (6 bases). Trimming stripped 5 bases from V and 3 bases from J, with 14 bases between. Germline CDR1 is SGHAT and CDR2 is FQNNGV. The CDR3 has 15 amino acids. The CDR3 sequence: CASSPGTAGYNEQFF. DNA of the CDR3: TGTGCCAGCAGCCCGGGGACTGCAGGCTACAATGAGCAGTTCTTC.

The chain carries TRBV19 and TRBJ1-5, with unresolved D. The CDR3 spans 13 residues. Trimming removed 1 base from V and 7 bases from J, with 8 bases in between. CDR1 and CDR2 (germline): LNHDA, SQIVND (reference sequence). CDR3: CASSIVSGQPQHF. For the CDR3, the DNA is TGTGCCAGTAGTATAGTTTCAGGCCAGCCCCAGCATTTT.

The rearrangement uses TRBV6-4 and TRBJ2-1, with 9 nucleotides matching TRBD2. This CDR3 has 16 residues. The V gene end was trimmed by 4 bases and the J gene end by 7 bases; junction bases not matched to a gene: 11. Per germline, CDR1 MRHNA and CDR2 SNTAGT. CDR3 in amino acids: CASSAVPGSGGNEQFF. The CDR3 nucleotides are TGTGCCAGCAGTGCCGTCCCGGGTAGCGGGGGTAATGAGCAGTTCTTC.

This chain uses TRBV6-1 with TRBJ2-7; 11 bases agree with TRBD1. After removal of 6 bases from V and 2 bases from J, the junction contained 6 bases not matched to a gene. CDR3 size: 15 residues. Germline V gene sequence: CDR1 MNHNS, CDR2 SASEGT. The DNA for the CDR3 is TGTGCCAGCAGCGAAACGGGACAGGGGGCCTACGAGCAGTACTTC. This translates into CASSETGQGAYEQYF.

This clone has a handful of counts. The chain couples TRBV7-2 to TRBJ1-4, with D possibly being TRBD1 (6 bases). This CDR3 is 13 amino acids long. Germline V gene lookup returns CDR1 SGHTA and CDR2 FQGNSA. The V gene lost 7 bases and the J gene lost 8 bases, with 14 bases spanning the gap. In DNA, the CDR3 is TGTGCCAGCACCTACAGCGGGACAGAAAAACTGTTTTTT. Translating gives CASTYSGTEKLFF. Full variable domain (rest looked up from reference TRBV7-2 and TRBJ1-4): GAGVSQSPSNKVTEKGKDVELRCDPISGHTALYWYRQSLGQGLEFLIYFQGNSAPDKSGLPSDRFSAERTGGSVSTLTIQRTQQEDSAVYLCASTYSGTEKLFFGSGTQLSVL.

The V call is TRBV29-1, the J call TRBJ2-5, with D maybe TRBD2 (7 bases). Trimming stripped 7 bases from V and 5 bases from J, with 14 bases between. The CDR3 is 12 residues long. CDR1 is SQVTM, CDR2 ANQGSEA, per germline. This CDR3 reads CSAGGLGETQYF. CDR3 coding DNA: TGCAGCGCCGGGGGGCTGGGGGAGACCCAGTACTTC.

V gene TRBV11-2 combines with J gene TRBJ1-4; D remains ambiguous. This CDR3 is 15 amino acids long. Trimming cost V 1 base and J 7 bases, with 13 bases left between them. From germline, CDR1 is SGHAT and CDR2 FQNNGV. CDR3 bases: TGTGCCAGCAGCTTAGCGGTGACACGAGTTGAAAAACTGTTTTTT. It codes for CASSLAVTRVEKLFF.

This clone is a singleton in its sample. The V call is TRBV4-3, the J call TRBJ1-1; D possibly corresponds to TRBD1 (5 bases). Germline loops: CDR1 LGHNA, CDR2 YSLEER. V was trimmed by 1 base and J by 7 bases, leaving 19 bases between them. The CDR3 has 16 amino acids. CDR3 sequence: CASSQASKRGVGEAFF. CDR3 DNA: TGCGCCAGCAGCCAAGCTTCCAAGAGGGGCGTGGGTGAAGCTTTCTTT.

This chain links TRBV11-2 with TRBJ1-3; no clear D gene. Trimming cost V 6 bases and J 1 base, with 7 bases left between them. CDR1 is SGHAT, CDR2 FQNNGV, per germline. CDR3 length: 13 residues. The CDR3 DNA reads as TGTGCCAGCAGTTCCCAGTCTGGAAACACCATATATTTT. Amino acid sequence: CASSSQSGNTIYF.

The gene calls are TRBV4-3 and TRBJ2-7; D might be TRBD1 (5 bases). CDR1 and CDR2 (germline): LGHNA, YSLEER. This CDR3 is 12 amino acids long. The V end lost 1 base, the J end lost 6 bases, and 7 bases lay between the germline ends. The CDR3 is CASSQGRGEQYF. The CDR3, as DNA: TGCGCCAGCAGCCAAGGAAGGGGCGAGCAGTACTTC.

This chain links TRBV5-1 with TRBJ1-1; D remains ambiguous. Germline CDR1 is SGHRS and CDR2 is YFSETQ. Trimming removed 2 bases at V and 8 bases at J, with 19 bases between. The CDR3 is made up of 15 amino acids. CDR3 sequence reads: CASSFDWDARTEAFF. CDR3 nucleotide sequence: TGCGCCAGCAGCTTTGATTGGGATGCCAGGACCGAAGCTTTCTTT.

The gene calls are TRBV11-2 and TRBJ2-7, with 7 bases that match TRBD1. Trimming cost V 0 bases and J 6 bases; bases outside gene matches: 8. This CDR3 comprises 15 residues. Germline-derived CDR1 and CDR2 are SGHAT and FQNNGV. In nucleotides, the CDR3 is TGTGCCAGCAGCTTAGAAGGCCACAGGGGCGGCGAGCAGTACTTC. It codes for CASSLEGHRGGEQYF.

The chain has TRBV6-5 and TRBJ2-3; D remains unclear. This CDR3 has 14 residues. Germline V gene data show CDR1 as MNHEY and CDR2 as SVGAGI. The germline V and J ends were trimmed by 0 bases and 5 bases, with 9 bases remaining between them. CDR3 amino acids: CASSYSKDRDTQYF. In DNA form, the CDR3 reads TGTGCCAGCAGTTACTCGAAAGATCGAGATACGCAGTATTTT.

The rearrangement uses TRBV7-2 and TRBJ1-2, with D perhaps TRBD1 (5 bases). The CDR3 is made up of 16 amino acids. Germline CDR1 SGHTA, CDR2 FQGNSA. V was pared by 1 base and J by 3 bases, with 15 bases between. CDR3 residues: CASSLEGTRSDYGYTF. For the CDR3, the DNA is TGTGCCAGCAGCTTAGAAGGGACCAGAAGCGACTATGGCTACACCTTC.

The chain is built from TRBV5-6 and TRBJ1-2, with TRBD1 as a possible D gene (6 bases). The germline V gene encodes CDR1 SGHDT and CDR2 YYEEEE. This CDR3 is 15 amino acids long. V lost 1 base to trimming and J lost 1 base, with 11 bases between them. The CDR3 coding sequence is TGTGCCAGCAGCTTGTCCGGGACAAATAACTATGGCTACACCTTC. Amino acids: CASSLSGTNNYGYTF.

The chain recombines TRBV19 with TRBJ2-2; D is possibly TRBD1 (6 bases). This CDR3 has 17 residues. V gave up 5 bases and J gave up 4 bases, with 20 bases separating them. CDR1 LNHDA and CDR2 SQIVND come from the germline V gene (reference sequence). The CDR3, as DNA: TGTGCCAGTAGTTCCCGCCCCGGGCAGGGGCCCACCGGGGAGCTGTTTTTT. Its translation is CASSSRPGQGPTGELFF.

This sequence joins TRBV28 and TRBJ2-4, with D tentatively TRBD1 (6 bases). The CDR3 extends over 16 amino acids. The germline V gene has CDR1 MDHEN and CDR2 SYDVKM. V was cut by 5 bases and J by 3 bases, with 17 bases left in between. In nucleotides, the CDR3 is TGTGCCAGCAGTCCTTCAGGGGAATCGGGCAAAAACATTCAGTACTTC. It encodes CASSPSGESGKNIQYF.

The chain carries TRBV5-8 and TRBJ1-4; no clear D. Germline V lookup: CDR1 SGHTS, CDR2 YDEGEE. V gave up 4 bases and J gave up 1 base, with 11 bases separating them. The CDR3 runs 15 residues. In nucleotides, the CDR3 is TGTGCCAGCAGCCCATTACAGCGAACTAATGAAAAACTGTTTTTT. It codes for CASSPLQRTNEKLFF.

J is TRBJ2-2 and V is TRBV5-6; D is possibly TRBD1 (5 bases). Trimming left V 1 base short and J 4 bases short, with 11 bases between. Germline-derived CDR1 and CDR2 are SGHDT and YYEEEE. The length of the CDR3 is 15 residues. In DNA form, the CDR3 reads TGTGCCAGCAGCTTGAGGCAGGGTGGCACCGGGGAGCTGTTTTTT. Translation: CASSLRQGGTGELFF.

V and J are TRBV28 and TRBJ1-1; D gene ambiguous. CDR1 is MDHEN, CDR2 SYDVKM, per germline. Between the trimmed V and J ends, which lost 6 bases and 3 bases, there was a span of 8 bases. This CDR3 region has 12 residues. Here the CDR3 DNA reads TGTGCCAGCAGCGGGCCCTACACTGAAGCTTTCTTT. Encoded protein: CASSGPYTEAFF.

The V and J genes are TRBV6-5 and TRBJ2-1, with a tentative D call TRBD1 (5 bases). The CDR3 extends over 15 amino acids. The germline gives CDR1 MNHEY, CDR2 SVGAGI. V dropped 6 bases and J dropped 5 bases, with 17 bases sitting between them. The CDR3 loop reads CASSTRYIRDNEQFF. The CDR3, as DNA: TGTGCCAGCAGCACTCGTTACATCAGGGACAATGAGCAGTTCTTC.

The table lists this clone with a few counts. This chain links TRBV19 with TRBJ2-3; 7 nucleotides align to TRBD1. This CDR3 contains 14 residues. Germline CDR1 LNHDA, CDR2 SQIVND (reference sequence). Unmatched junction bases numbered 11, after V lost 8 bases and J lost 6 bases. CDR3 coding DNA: TGTGCCAGTGGAATGGGACAGTGGGGGGATACGCAGTATTTT. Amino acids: CASGMGQWGDTQYF.

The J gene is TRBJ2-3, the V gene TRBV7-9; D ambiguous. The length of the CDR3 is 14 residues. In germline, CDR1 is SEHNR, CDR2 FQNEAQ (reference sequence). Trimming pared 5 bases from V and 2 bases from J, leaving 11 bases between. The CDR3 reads CASSPSFTTDTQYF. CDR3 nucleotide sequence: TGTGCCAGCAGCCCAAGTTTCACCACAGATACGCAGTATTTT.

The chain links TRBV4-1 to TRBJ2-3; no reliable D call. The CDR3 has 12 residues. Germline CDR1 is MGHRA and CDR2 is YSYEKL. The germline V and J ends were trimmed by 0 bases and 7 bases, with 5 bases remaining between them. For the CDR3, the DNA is TGCGCCAGCAGCCAAGATTTGAATACGCAGTATTTT. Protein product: CASSQDLNTQYF.

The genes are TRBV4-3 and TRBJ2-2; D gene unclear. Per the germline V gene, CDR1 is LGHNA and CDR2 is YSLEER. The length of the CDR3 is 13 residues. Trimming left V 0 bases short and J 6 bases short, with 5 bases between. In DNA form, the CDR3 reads TGCGCCAGCAGCCAAGATAAAGCCGGGGAGCTGTTTTTT. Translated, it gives CASSQDKAGELFF.

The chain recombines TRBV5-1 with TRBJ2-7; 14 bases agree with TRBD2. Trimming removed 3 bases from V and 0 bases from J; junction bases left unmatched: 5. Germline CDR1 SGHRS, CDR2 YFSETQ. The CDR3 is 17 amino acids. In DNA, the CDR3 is TGCGCCAGCAGCTATGAAGGACTAGCGGGGGGCTCCTACGAGCAGTACTTC. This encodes CASSYEGLAGGSYEQYF.

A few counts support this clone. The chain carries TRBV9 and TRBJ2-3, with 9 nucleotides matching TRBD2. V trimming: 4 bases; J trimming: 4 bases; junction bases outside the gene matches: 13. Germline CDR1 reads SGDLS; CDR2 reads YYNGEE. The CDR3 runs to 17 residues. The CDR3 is CASSFSTGGGAADTQYF. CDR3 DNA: TGTGCCAGCAGCTTTTCCACGGGCGGGGGGGCCGCAGATACGCAGTATTTT.

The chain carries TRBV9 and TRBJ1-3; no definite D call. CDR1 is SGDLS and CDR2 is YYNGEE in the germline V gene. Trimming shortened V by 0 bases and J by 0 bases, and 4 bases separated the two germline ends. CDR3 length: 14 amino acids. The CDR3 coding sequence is TGTGCCAGCAGCGTAGCCGTCTCTGGAAACACCATATATTTT. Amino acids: CASSVAVSGNTIYF.